This T cell receptor (beta chain) stems from a study of blood T cells in healthy people across ages. CDR1 is DFQATT, CDR2 SNEGSKA, per germline (reference sequence). This CDR3 has 13 amino acids. The germline V and J ends were trimmed by 6 bases and 2 bases, with 11 bases remaining between them. PBMCs numbering at least 7 million were isolated per sample. This clonotype was picked up a small number of times. The use of a sample-barcoded 5' primer and a J-beta primer mix characterized a second PCR of about 7 to 12 cycles. TCRdb used MiXCR to reprocess the 5' RACE reads, holding one entry per CDR3 protein. The repertoire holds 1 million or so distinct CDR3 sequences, with approximately 26% as singletons. The data were also submitted as part of a second study, on T cells of mothers and their children. Per that study: The authors added sample barcodes and 2-4 random nucleotides using the M1S primer of the second PCR. The search for persistent microchimeric T cell clones detected none.

The material sequenced was blood. This chain links TRBV20-1 with TRBJ2-1; D not certain. This clonotype originated in a girl aged 2 to 9 in good health. CDR3 in amino acids: CSAPDKTYNEQFF. CDR3 in DNA: TGCAGTGCGCCTGACAAGACCTACAATGAGCAGTTCTTC.